In its sample, the clone carrying this T cell receptor beta chain was seen many times. Pregnancy or lactation, uncontrolled infections and other autoimmune diseases were grounds for excluding patients. The sequenced template was RNA, covering the TCR beta CDR3 region. RT-PCR with HTBI primers came first, then second-round multiplex PCR. TCRdb passed the multiplex PCR reads through MiXCR, listing each CDR3 protein once. The table has around 1.1 million distinct CDR3 sequences, 36% seen once. The sample comes from a study of Graves' ophthalmopathy and Graves' hyperthyroidism. Per the germline V gene, CDR1 is SNHLY and CDR2 is FYNNEI. CDR3 size: 12 residues. V was shortened by 6 bases and J by 4 bases, with 10 bases between the two germline ends.

This receptor was identified in an adult man with Graves' hyperthyroidism. The material sequenced was peripheral blood or thyroid tissue (not recorded which). This sequence joins TRBV2 and TRBJ2-7, with D perhaps being TRBD1 or TRBD2 (6 bases each). CDR3: CASRPGAYEQYF. The CDR3 DNA is TGTGCCAGCAGACCGGGGGCGTACGAGCAGTACTTC.